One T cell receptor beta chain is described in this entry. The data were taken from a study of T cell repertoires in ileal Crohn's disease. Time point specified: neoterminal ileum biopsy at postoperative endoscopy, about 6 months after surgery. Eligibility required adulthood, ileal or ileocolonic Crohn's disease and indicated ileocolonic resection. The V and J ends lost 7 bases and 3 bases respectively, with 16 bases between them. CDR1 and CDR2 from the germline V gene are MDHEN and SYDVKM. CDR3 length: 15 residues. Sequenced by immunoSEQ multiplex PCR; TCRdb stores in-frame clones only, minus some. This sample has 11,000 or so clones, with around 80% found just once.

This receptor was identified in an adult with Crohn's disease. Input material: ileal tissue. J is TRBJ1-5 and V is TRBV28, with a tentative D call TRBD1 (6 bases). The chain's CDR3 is CASTPLGAVNQPQHF. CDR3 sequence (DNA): TGTGCCAGCACCCCGTTGGGGGCGGTCAATCAGCCCCAGCATTTT.